The next 20 T cell receptor beta chains were all read from a single sample in a study of blood T cell repertoires in COVID-19. Sequencing was performed with immunoSEQ multiplex PCR; in TCRdb, only in-frame clones are kept and a portion is missing. The sample carries about 310,000 clones, roughly 84% recorded once. The sequenced material came from peripheral blood. The receptors stem from a man aged 45-65 years with active or convalescent COVID-19.

The rearrangement links TRBV27 to TRBJ2-1, with 9 bases aligning to TRBD2. The length of the CDR3 is 17 residues. The V and J ends lost 5 bases and 0 bases, in that order; junction bases with no gene match: 8. In germline, CDR1 is MNHEY, CDR2 SMNVEV (reference sequence). CDR3 nucleotides: TGTGCCAGCAGTCCATTGGGTAGCGGGAGCTCCTACAATGAGCAGTTCTTC. Translated: CASSPLGSGSSYNEQFF.

This chain links TRBV28 with TRBJ1-5; D possibly corresponds to TRBD1 (5 bases). Germline CDR1 reads MDHEN; CDR2 reads SYDVKM. Trimming shortened V by 7 bases and J by 4 bases, and 17 bases separated the two germline ends. The CDR3 has 15 residues. The CDR3 sequence is CASTPLGRGNQPQHF. CDR3 in DNA: TGTGCCAGCACCCCGTTGGGGAGGGGTAATCAGCCCCAGCATTTT.

The gene calls are TRBV3-1 (or the pseudogene TRBV3-2) and TRBJ2-7; 10 nucleotides line up with TRBD2. Germline V gene sequence: CDR1 LGHDT, CDR2 YNNKEL (reference sequence). The CDR3 loop spans 15 amino acids. V dropped 4 bases and J dropped 0; count of bases not matched to a gene: 3. The CDR3 nucleotides are TGTGCCAGCAGCCCAGGGACTAGCGCCTCCTACGAGCAGTACTTC. Translation: CASSPGTSASYEQYF.

This rearrangement joins TRBV3-1 (or the pseudogene TRBV3-2) to TRBJ2-1; TRBD1 matches at 9 bases. Germline values: CDR1 LGHDT, CDR2 YNNKEL (reference sequence). The CDR3 runs 14 residues. J lost 7 bases, V lost 4 bases, and 5 bases had no gene match. This chain's CDR3 is CASSRTGDYNEQFF. Written as DNA, the CDR3 is TGTGCCAGCAGCCGGACAGGGGATTATAATGAGCAGTTCTTC.

A few counts support this clone. This chain links TRBV9 with TRBJ2-5; possibly TRBD1 for D (5 bases). The CDR3 length is 14 residues. V shed 4 bases and J shed 2 bases, with 12 bases lying between them. The germline gives CDR1 SGDLS, CDR2 YYNGEE. The CDR3 nucleotides are TGTGCCAGCAGCTCGAAAGACAGTCAAGAGACCCAGTACTTC. Protein product: CASSSKDSQETQYF.

The rearrangement links TRBV7-9 to TRBJ2-1, with TRBD1 matching 9 bases. Germline V gene lookup returns CDR1 SEHNR and CDR2 FQNEAQ (reference sequence). V lost 4 bases to trimming and J lost 7 bases; unmatched junction nucleotides: 5. The CDR3 totals 14 residues. The CDR3 DNA follows: TGTGCCAGCAGCTCGGGACAGGGTGTGAATGAGCAGTTCTTC. It codes for CASSSGQGVNEQFF.

The chain recombines TRBV5-5 with TRBJ2-7, with D maybe TRBD1 (6 bases). The CDR3 length is 15 residues. Germline assignment: CDR1 SGHKS and CDR2 YYEKEE (reference sequence). V gave up 3 bases and J gave up 2 bases, with 15 bases separating them. In nucleotides, the CDR3 is TGTGCCAGCAGCTGGGGACAATCTAAAACCTACGAGCAGTACTTC. As protein: CASSWGQSKTYEQYF.

This clone has just one count. J is TRBJ1-3 and V is TRBV10-3; 9 nucleotides align to TRBD1. The CDR3 runs 16 residues. J lost 0 bases, V lost 9 bases, and 9 bases had no gene match. Germline assignment: CDR1 ENHRY and CDR2 SYGVKD. The CDR3 sequence is CAIDEGQGISGNTIYF. CDR3 coding DNA: TGTGCCATTGATGAAGGACAGGGGATCTCTGGAAACACCATATATTTT.

This rearrangement joins TRBV5-6 to TRBJ1-1; a possible D gene is TRBD1 (5 bases). Germline V gene sequence: CDR1 SGHDT, CDR2 YYEEEE. Trimming stripped 4 bases from V and 0 bases from J, with 13 bases between. This CDR3 has 15 residues. The CDR3 DNA follows: TGTGCCAGCAGCCGAGTGGGGCTGATGAACACTGAAGCTTTCTTT. Translated: CASSRVGLMNTEAFF.

This clone was seen just once. The chain employs TRBV3-1 (or the pseudogene TRBV3-2) and TRBJ1-3, with D unclear. The CDR3 contains 15 residues. V was cut by 0 bases and J by 2 bases, with 8 bases left in between. From germline, CDR1 is LGHDT and CDR2 YNNKEL (reference sequence). The CDR3 nucleotides are TGTGCCAGCAGCCAAGATGTGGCTGCTGGAAACACCATATATTTT. Translation: CASSQDVAAGNTIYF.

In this sample, this clone turned up a few times. This sequence joins TRBV6-5 and TRBJ1-3, with D maybe TRBD1 (5 bases). CDR1 and CDR2 (germline): MNHEY, SVGAGI. CDR3 length equals 12 residues. Between the trimmed V and J ends, which lost 5 bases and 4 bases, there was a span of 6 bases. The CDR3, as DNA: TGTGCCAGCAGTCGACAGGGAAACACCATATATTTT. Translating it yields CASSRQGNTIYF.

The chain employs TRBV5-4 and TRBJ1-1; TRBD1 matches at 10 bases. This CDR3 has 14 amino acids. With V trimmed by 2 bases and J by 6 bases, 4 bases remained unmatched. CDR1 is SGHNT and CDR2 is YYREEE in the germline V gene (reference sequence). DNA for the CDR3: TGTGCCAGCAGCTTTTGGGACAGGGGACCTGAAGCTTTCTTT. The encoded protein is CASSFWDRGPEAFF.

V is TRBV19 and J is TRBJ2-7; 8 bases align to TRBD1. Trimming at V came to 5 bases and at J to 0 bases, leaving 15 bases not matched to a gene. Germline lookup yields CDR1 LNHDA and CDR2 SQIVND (reference sequence). This CDR3 has 18 residues. The CDR3: CASSPTGTGILSSYEQYF. CDR3 bases: TGTGCCAGTAGTCCTACCGGGACAGGTATCCTTAGCTCCTACGAGCAGTACTTC. The full variable domain, with the rest looked up from reference TRBV19 and TRBJ2-7, is DGGITQSPKYLFRKEGQNVTLSCEQNLNHDAMYWYRQDPGQGLRLIYYSQIVNDFQKGDIAEGYSVSREKKESFPLTVTSAQKNPTAFYLCASSPTGTGILSSYEQYFGPGTRLTVT.

V is TRBV11-2 and J is TRBJ1-3; TRBD1 matches at 9 bases. From germline, CDR1 is SGHAT and CDR2 FQNNGV. V dropped 5 bases and J dropped 6; count of bases not matched to a gene: 5. The CDR3 extends over 14 amino acids. The CDR3 protein is CASSRRTGVNTIYF. The CDR3 DNA reads TGTGCCAGCAGCCGCCGGACAGGGGTAAACACCATATATTTT.

CDR3 in DNA: TGCGCCAGCAGCTTGGGGGAATTCGGGACAACTAATGAAAAACTGTTTTTT. Translating gives CASSLGEFGTTNEKLFF. V and J are TRBV5-1 and TRBJ1-4; D is unresolved. This CDR3 is 17 amino acids long. The germline CDR1 and CDR2 sequences are SGHRS and YFSETQ. V was shortened by 0 bases and J by 0 bases, with 12 bases between the two germline ends.

This rearrangement joins TRBV5-1 to TRBJ1-3, with D possibly TRBD1 on 5 matching bases. Trimming stripped 1 base from V and 0 bases from J, with 8 bases between. Germline-derived CDR1 and CDR2 are SGHRS and YFSETQ. The CDR3 spans 15 residues. The CDR3 DNA sequence: TGCGCCAGCAGCTTGCAGGGCCTCTCTGGAAACACCATATATTTT. As protein: CASSLQGLSGNTIYF.

This chain links TRBV10-3 with TRBJ1-2, with D unclear. Trimming took off 5 bases at V and 3 bases at J, with 10 bases between the two ends. This CDR3 has 13 amino acids. Per germline, CDR1 ENHRY and CDR2 SYGVKD. The CDR3 DNA reads as TGTGCCATCAGTCAAATCGGGGACTATGGCTACACCTTC. Its protein product is CAISQIGDYGYTF.

This clone has more than one count but fewer than ten. This chain joins TRBV18 and TRBJ1-5; tentatively, D is TRBD1 (6 bases). Per germline, CDR1 KGHSH and CDR2 LQKENI. The CDR3 loop spans 13 amino acids. V shed 5 bases and J shed 5 bases, with 10 bases lying between them. For the CDR3, the DNA is TGTGCCAGCTCAGTTAAGGGGGATCAGCCCCAGCATTTT. Protein: CASSVKGDQPQHF.

DNA for the CDR3: TGTGCCAGCAGCTCCCCGACGGACAGGAGCTCCTATAATTCACCCCTCCACTTT. Translated, it gives CASSSPTDRSSYNSPLHF. The chain has TRBV7-9 and TRBJ1-6; TRBD1 matches 7 bases. The V and J ends lost 4 bases and 0 bases, in that order; junction bases with no gene match: 9. The CDR3 covers 18 residues. The V gene's germline CDR1 is SEHNR and CDR2 FQNEAQ (reference sequence).

This rearrangement joins TRBV27 to TRBJ1-2; D remains ambiguous. This CDR3 region has 13 residues. CDR1 is MNHEY, CDR2 SMNVEV, per germline (reference sequence). V lost 6 bases and J lost 3, with 11 bases in between. The CDR3 loop is CASSSGGYYGYTF. CDR3 sequence (DNA): TGTGCCAGCAGCTCCGGAGGGTACTATGGCTACACCTTC.